Below are 32 T cell receptor beta chains sequenced from a single sample in a study of T-cell reconstitution after alpha-beta-depleted transplantation in children. As it was prepared, the TCRbeta library received unique molecular identifiers. TCRdb itself ran the PCR reads through MiXCR, one entry per CDR3 protein. Among about 110,000 distinct CDR3 sequences listed, 10% were seen once. Sequenced material: PBMCs, taken before TCRalphabeta/CD19-depleted stem cell transplant. The receptors come from a boy aged 2-15 years with acute lymphoblastic leukemia, due to receive a stem cell transplant.

The chain uses TRBV29-1 and TRBJ2-7; possible D gene TRBD1, 6 bases. With 1 base removed from V and 3 bases from J, the gap between germline ends came to 13 bases. Germline assignment: CDR1 SQVTM and CDR2 ANQGSEA. The CDR3 spans 14 residues. Written as DNA, the CDR3 is TGCAGCGTTGAAGGGGAAACAGGGAACTACGAGCAGTACTTC. This gives the protein CSVEGETGNYEQYF.

This clonotype was observed a few times. The chain links TRBV11-2 to TRBJ2-3, with 9 bases identical to TRBD1. The CDR3 runs 15 residues. J gave up 6 bases and V 3 bases, and 7 bases lay outside the gene matches. Germline V gene lookup returns CDR1 SGHAT and CDR2 FQNNGV. CDR3 sequence (DNA): TGTGCCAGCAGCTTCAGGGACAGGGACTCGGATACGCAGTATTTT. Amino acid sequence: CASSFRDRDSDTQYF. Full variable domain (missing parts from reference TRBV11-2 and TRBJ2-3): EAGVAQSPRYKIIEKRQSVAFWCNPISGHATLYWYQQILGQGPKLLIQFQNNGVVDDSQLPKDRFSAERLKGVDSTLKIQPAKLEDSAVYLCASSFRDRDSDTQYFGPGTRLTVL.

This clonotype was counted between two and nine times. The chain uses TRBV4-1 and TRBJ2-1, with unresolved D. V shed 1 base and J shed 0 bases, with 7 bases lying between them. Per the germline V gene, CDR1 is MGHRA and CDR2 is YSYEKL. The CDR3 extends over 15 amino acids. The CDR3: CASSQVRSSYNEQFF. For the CDR3, the DNA is TGCGCCAGCAGCCAAGTCAGGAGCTCCTACAATGAGCAGTTCTTC.

This sequence joins TRBV20-1 and TRBJ1-2; 8 bases match TRBD1. CDR1 is DFQATT, CDR2 SNEGSKA, per germline (reference sequence). V trimming: 1 base; J trimming: 1 base; junction bases outside the gene matches: 5. The CDR3 loop spans 15 amino acids. The CDR3 is CSARGGQGFNYGYTF. CDR3 sequence (DNA): TGCAGTGCTAGAGGCGGACAGGGTTTTAACTATGGCTACACCTTC.

The J gene is TRBJ2-5, the V gene TRBV9, with D possibly being TRBD2 (5 bases). This CDR3 has 13 residues. Germline CDR1 SGDLS, CDR2 YYNGEE. The V end was cut by 2 bases, the J end by 5 bases, with 10 bases between. CDR3 amino acids: CASSVGVRETQYF. CDR3 bases: TGTGCCAGCAGCGTCGGGGTAAGGGAGACCCAGTACTTC. The variable domain in full, with the rest retrieved from reference TRBV9 and TRBJ2-5, is DSGVTQTPKHLITATGQRVTLRCSPRSGDLSVYWYQQSLDQGLQFLIQYYNGEERAKGNILERFSAQQFPDLHSELNLSSLELGDSALYFCASSVGVRETQYFGPGTRLLVL.

The chain uses TRBV10-2 and TRBJ1-4, with TRBD1 matching over 8 bases. V was pared by 10 bases and J by 7 bases, with 8 bases of the junction left unmatched. Germline V lookup: CDR1 WSHSY, CDR2 SAAADI. The CDR3 has 13 amino acids. CDR3 nucleotide sequence: TGCGCCACCGCCGACAGGGGTAGTGAAAAACTGTTTTTT. Protein: CATADRGSEKLFF.

This clonotype was seen many times. This chain links TRBV7-2 with TRBJ2-3; D is ambiguous. This CDR3 comprises 14 residues. Germline CDR1 reads SGHTA; CDR2 reads FQGNSA. V was shortened by 5 bases and J by 4 bases, with 13 bases between the two germline ends. The CDR3 coding sequence is TGTGCCAGCAGCCCATTCGTAGGATCAGATACGCAGTATTTT. Amino acid sequence: CASSPFVGSDTQYF.

V and J are TRBV6-1 and TRBJ1-1; tentative D call: TRBD1 (5 bases). The V gene lost 7 bases and the J gene lost 4 bases, with 13 bases spanning the gap. The CDR3 consists of 13 residues. CDR1 MNHNS and CDR2 SASEGT come from the germline V gene. In DNA, the CDR3 is TGTGCCAGCATAGGGCTTGGGGGCACTGAAGCTTTCTTT. Translation gives CASIGLGGTEAFF.

This chain uses TRBV4-1 with TRBJ2-1; D gene ambiguous. This CDR3 is built from 15 residues. Trimming removed 5 bases from V and 7 bases from J, with 18 bases in between. Germline V gives CDR1 MGHRA, CDR2 YSYEKL. The CDR3 DNA sequence: TGCGCCAGCAGCAAAGGGTCTACGCCCGGAAATGAGCAGTTCTTC. This codes for CASSKGSTPGNEQFF.

The chain combines TRBV5-4 with TRBJ2-1, with 12 positions matching TRBD2. The J segment lost 7 bases and the V segment lost 9 bases, leaving 11 bases of the junction unmatched. The CDR3 totals 15 residues. The V gene's germline CDR1 is SGHNT and CDR2 YYREEE (reference sequence). This chain's CDR3 is CATQIELAGGNEQFF. The CDR3 DNA is TGTGCCACCCAAATAGAACTAGCGGGAGGAAATGAGCAGTTCTTC.

This clonotype was counted ten times or more. The chain couples TRBV20-1 to TRBJ1-1; D perhaps matches TRBD1 (6 bases). CDR3 size: 15 residues. Trimming removed 6 bases at V and 0 bases at J, with 17 bases between. Looked up from germline, CDR1 is DFQATT and CDR2 is SNEGSKA (reference sequence). The chain's CDR3 is CSAVAQGTLNTEAFF. CDR3 in DNA: TGCAGTGCCGTTGCCCAGGGGACCTTGAACACTGAAGCTTTCTTT.

V is TRBV10-2 and J is TRBJ2-2; TRBD2 agrees at 10 bases. CDR3 size: 16 residues. CDR1 and CDR2 from the germline V gene are WSHSY and SAAADI. Unmatched junction bases numbered 8, after V lost 6 bases and J lost 4 bases. The DNA for the CDR3 is TGCGCCAGCAGCTTATCTAGCGGGGGCTTCACCGGGGAGCTGTTTTTT. Translated: CASSLSSGGFTGELFF.

In this sample, this clonotype turned up many times. CDR3 in amino acids: CASSYPRDRVGAGANVLTF. For the CDR3, the DNA is TGTGCCAGCAGTTACCCACGGGACAGGGTCGGGGCTGGGGCCAACGTCCTGACTTTC. The chain couples TRBV6-5 to TRBJ2-6, with 9 bases that match TRBD1. J lost 2 bases, V lost 2 bases, and 10 bases had no gene match. This CDR3 spans 19 amino acids. Germline CDR1 MNHEY, CDR2 SVGAGI.

This chain connects TRBV3-1 to TRBJ2-1, with 7 bases fitting TRBD2. The CDR3 sequence is 14 residues long. Germline V gene sequence: CDR1 LGHDT, CDR2 YNNKEL (reference sequence). Trimming took 1 base from V and 8 from J; bases not matched to a gene: 5. The CDR3 region is CASSQAAGVDEQFF. The CDR3 DNA follows: TGTGCCAGCAGCCAAGCCGCGGGAGTCGATGAGCAGTTCTTC.

This clonotype occurred many times. V usage is TRBV20-1 and J usage is TRBJ2-7; 7 nucleotides agree with TRBD2. CDR3 length: 14 residues. Germline lookup yields CDR1 DFQATT and CDR2 SNEGSKA (reference sequence). J lost 2 bases, V lost 0 bases, and 4 bases had no gene match. The CDR3 DNA is TGCAGTGCTAGAGATCAAGCGGGACCCTACGAGCAGTACTTC. Its protein is CSARDQAGPYEQYF.

There are many counts of this clonotype. The rearrangement links TRBV12-3 or TRBV12-4 to TRBJ1-2; perhaps TRBD1 as D (5 bases). The CDR3 runs to 15 residues. V was pared by 2 bases and J by 9 bases, with 19 bases between. This CDR3 is CASSLRSGPPMSYTF. The CDR3 DNA follows: TGTGCCAGCAGTTTACGTTCGGGACCGCCTATGAGCTACACCTTC.

The chain links TRBV6-1 to TRBJ1-1; D might be TRBD1 (6 bases). The V gene's germline CDR1 is MNHNS and CDR2 SASEGT. Trimming cost V 6 bases and J 6 bases, with 17 bases left between them. This CDR3 comprises 14 residues. CDR3 sequence: CASRGGALGAEAFF. In nucleotides, the CDR3 is TGTGCCAGCAGGGGGGGGGCCCTGGGGGCTGAAGCTTTCTTT.

This clonotype was found many times. V and J are TRBV20-1 and TRBJ2-5, with 7 bases identical to TRBD1. With V trimmed by 6 bases and J by 4 bases, 5 bases remained unmatched. Germline V gene lookup returns CDR1 DFQATT and CDR2 SNEGSKA (reference sequence). The CDR3 length is 12 residues. CDR3 sequence: CSAPGQRETQYF. CDR3 DNA: TGCAGTGCCCCGGGACAGAGAGAGACCCAGTACTTC.

The chain combines TRBV7-3 with TRBJ1-1; 8 bases agree with TRBD1. Per the germline V gene, CDR1 is SGHTA and CDR2 is FQGTGA. V dropped 2 bases and J dropped 11; count of bases not matched to a gene: 10. CDR3 length: 14 residues. The CDR3 region is CASSLGTGARKAFF. The CDR3 DNA reads TGTGCCAGCAGCTTAGGGACAGGCGCCAGGAAGGCTTTCTTT.

For this clonotype: It may be a read error: a sequence one base away is much more abundant. The chain's CDR3 is CASSELAGGRGKTQYF. For the CDR3, the DNA is TGTGCCAGCAGTGAACTAGCGGGAGGGCGGGGGAAGACCCAGTACTTC. The chain uses TRBV6-1 and TRBJ2-5; 12 nucleotides align to TRBD2. Germline values: CDR1 MNHNS, CDR2 SASEGT. V trimming: 2 bases; J trimming: 6 bases; junction bases outside the gene matches: 7. The CDR3 has 16 residues.

The chain joins TRBV4-2 to TRBJ2-1; a weak D match, TRBD2 (6 bases). Germline V gives CDR1 LGHNA, CDR2 YNFKEQ. There are 13 residues in the CDR3. V shed 10 bases and J shed 6 bases, with 16 bases lying between them. This CDR3 reads CATSGDFLNEQFF. CDR3 nucleotides: TGTGCCACCTCGGGGGACTTTCTCAATGAGCAGTTCTTC.

At least ten counts were recorded for this clonotype. V usage is TRBV29-1 and J usage is TRBJ2-1, with TRBD2 as a possible D gene (6 bases). The V gene's germline CDR1 is SQVTM and CDR2 ANQGSEA. The germline V and J ends were trimmed by 7 bases and 4 bases, with 26 bases remaining between them. The CDR3 is 17 residues long. CDR3 loop: CSGIKASPGLPYNEQFF. CDR3 DNA sequence: TGCAGCGGTATTAAAGCCTCCCCGGGACTGCCTTACAATGAGCAGTTCTTC.

This clonotype was seen more than once but under ten times. The chain couples TRBV4-1 to TRBJ2-7; 12 bases map to TRBD1. There are 16 residues in the CDR3. Germline V gene lookup returns CDR1 MGHRA and CDR2 YSYEKL. J gave up 2 bases and V 4 bases, and 6 bases lay outside the gene matches. DNA of the CDR3: TGCGCCAGCAGCCCCATAGGGACAGGGGGCCCCTACGAGCAGTACTTC. Residues: CASSPIGTGGPYEQYF.

This clonotype was seen more than once but under ten times. The chain employs TRBV29-1 and TRBJ2-1; D is perhaps TRBD2 (6 bases). The CDR3 length is 15 residues. V gave up 0 bases and J gave up 4 bases, with 13 bases separating them. Germline CDR1 is SQVTM and CDR2 is ANQGSEA. The DNA for the CDR3 is TGCAGCGTTGAAGATCCGGGGGATTGGTACAATGAGCAGTTCTTC. This encodes CSVEDPGDWYNEQFF.

In this sample, this clonotype turned up once. No conserved phenylalanine or tryptophan ends this CDR3, so it is likely a read error. V and J are TRBV20-1 and TRBJ1-5; D perhaps matches TRBD1 (6 bases). Deletions cut 0 bases from V and 2 bases from J, with 14 bases between. Germline V CDR1 and CDR2: DFQATT, SNEGSKA (reference sequence). The CDR3 spans 16 residues. CDR3 residues: CSARDLGGSGNQPQHV. The DNA for the CDR3 is TGCAGTGCTAGAGATCTAGGGGGTTCGGGCAATCAGCCCCAGCATGTT.

This clonotype was observed at least ten times. The V call is TRBV12-3 or TRBV12-4, the J call TRBJ1-4, with D unclear. The length of the CDR3 is 12 residues. Trimming left V 1 base short and J 10 bases short, with 7 bases between. DNA of the CDR3: TGTGCCAGCAGTTTAGGGGGTGGAAAACTGTTTTTT. It codes for CASSLGGGKLFF.

This clonotype has more than one count but fewer than ten. The chain combines TRBV12-3 or TRBV12-4 with TRBJ2-1, with TRBD2 identical over 15 bases. The CDR3 has 18 residues. Trimming cost V 2 bases and J 7 bases; bases outside gene matches: 9. CDR3 bases: TGTGCCAGCAGTTTATGGACTAGCGGGAGGGCCGGGGGAAATGAGCAGTTCTTC. It codes for CASSLWTSGRAGGNEQFF.

Worth noting for this clonotype: Germline is not matched at one junction end, which may reflect a read error. The chain uses TRBV20-1 and TRBJ1-1; tentatively, D is TRBD1 (6 bases). Germline CDR1 DFQATT, CDR2 SNEGSKA (reference sequence). CDR3 length: 14 amino acids. The CDR3 DNA reads TGCACTGCTAGGCGGGGGGCTATGAACACTGAAGCTTTCTTT. It specifies CTARRGAMNTEAFF.

The chain carries TRBV5-1 and TRBJ2-1; TRBD1 or TRBD2 may be the D gene (5 bases each). This CDR3 spans 15 amino acids. With 3 bases removed from V and 6 bases from J, the gap between germline ends came to 16 bases. The germline CDR1 and CDR2 sequences are SGHRS and YFSETQ. The CDR3 sequence: CASSSGSFESNEQFF. CDR3 DNA: TGCGCCAGCAGCTCAGGGAGTTTTGAGTCCAATGAGCAGTTCTTC.

There are a few counts of this clonotype. The CDR3 sequence: CASSERRGGAFNEQFF. The DNA for the CDR3 is TGTGCCAGCAGTGAACGGAGGGGCGGGGCGTTCAATGAGCAGTTCTTC. The chain joins TRBV2 to TRBJ2-1; D possibly corresponds to TRBD2 (6 bases). The germline V gene has CDR1 SNHLY and CDR2 FYNNEI. Trimming left V 2 bases short and J 6 bases short, with 17 bases between. CDR3 length: 16 residues.

The chain is built from TRBV12-3 or TRBV12-4 and TRBJ2-7; maybe TRBD2 (5 bases). The CDR3 covers 15 residues. The ends were cut back, 4 bases at V and 2 bases at J, with 15 bases in the middle. CDR3 nucleotide sequence: TGTGCCAGCAGTTGGGAGCGGAGCTCCCCCTACGAGCAGTACTTC. The encoded protein is CASSWERSSPYEQYF.

This clonotype came up many times. The chain joins TRBV5-1 to TRBJ2-1; TRBD2 is a possible D gene (7 bases). This CDR3 contains 16 residues. V lost 4 bases and J 4 bases, leaving 18 bases between the germline ends. Germline CDR1 is SGHRS and CDR2 is YFSETQ. The CDR3 sequence: CASSSLVGGRYNEQFF. DNA for the CDR3: TGCGCCAGCAGCAGCCTTGTCGGGGGGCGGTACAATGAGCAGTTCTTC.